This TCR beta chain was captured in a study of identical twins. Notes on this clonotype: What it binds is not known.

Points from the study as a whole: Out-of-frame beta sequences exhibited a weaker degree of excess twin sharing. Within monozygotic twins, out-of-frame TCR alpha sharing was underestimated by the models. Memory repertoires showed no such pattern, whereas abundant cord blood beta clonotypes carried fewer insertions.

CDR3 length: 12 residues. With 1 base removed from V and 3 bases from J, the gap between germline ends came to 3 bases. Per germline, CDR1 LGHNA and CDR2 YNFKEQ. TCRdb ran MiXCR on the 5' RACE reads and lists one entry per CDR3 protein. The table includes 240,000 or so distinct CDR3 sequences, roughly 10% detected once. This sequence was found in a man aged 50-59 years in good health. The V and J genes are TRBV4-2 and TRBJ2-5, with D hard to call. Sequencing input: memory T cells sorted from blood. The CDR3 protein is CASSQAKETQYF. Here the CDR3 DNA reads TGTGCCAGCAGCCAAGCCAAAGAGACCCAGTACTTC.